The present entry profiles one T cell receptor (beta chain) with its context. This sample is drawn from a study of monozygotic twins with inflammatory bowel disease. Germline lookup yields CDR1 SNHLY and CDR2 FYNNEI. The CDR3 length is 13 residues. Each of the TCR libraries took roughly 3,700 ng of total RNA. Reprocessing the 5' RACE reads, TCRdb reports a single entry for every CDR3 protein and omits DNA. This repertoire includes tens of thousands of distinct CDR3 sequences. The rearrangement links TRBV2 to TRBJ2-3. The specimen was blood. The TCR was taken from a human donor with ulcerative colitis or Crohn's disease, or a healthy co-twin of an affected twin (not recorded which). The CDR3 spells CASRLRRTDTQYF.